A single sample is the source of the 18 T cell receptor beta chains below, sequenced in a study of OX40 agonist ivuxolimab in advanced cancers. The data were produced by immunoSEQ multiplex PCR, yet TCRdb's version contains in-frame clones alone and is incomplete. This sample carries about 60,000 clones, around 82% of them seen once, and the ten largest clones take around 1%. The sequencing here drew on CD4+ or CD8+ T cells sorted from blood, taken in a trial of the OX40 agonist ivuxolimab. Receptor source: an adult with an advanced solid tumor such as melanoma, head and neck, liver or kidney cancer.

This clone was observed a single time. The rearrangement links TRBV5-4 to TRBJ2-5, with D maybe TRBD2 (7 bases). The CDR3 runs 16 residues. V lost 4 bases and J 4 bases, leaving 20 bases between the germline ends. The germline V gene encodes CDR1 SGHNT and CDR2 YYREEE (reference sequence). The CDR3 region has the DNA TGTGCCAGCAGCCCCCGGGGTGGGGGGGCCCGAGAGACCCAGTACTTC. Its protein is CASSPRGGGARETQYF.

The J gene is TRBJ1-5, the V gene TRBV6-1; 8 nucleotides agree with TRBD1. CDR1 MNHNS and CDR2 SASEGT come from the germline V gene. The CDR3 loop spans 12 amino acids. V was pared by 5 bases and J by 9 bases, with 3 bases of the junction left unmatched. The CDR3 sequence is CASSQTGGPQHF. DNA of the CDR3: TGTGCCAGCAGTCAAACAGGGGGGCCCCAGCATTTT.

In this sample, this clone turned up a few times. The genes are TRBV6-1 and TRBJ1-2; D not resolved. V was cut by 2 bases and J by 6 bases, with 19 bases left in between. The CDR3 loop spans 16 amino acids. The V gene's germline CDR1 is MNHNS and CDR2 SASEGT. CDR3 sequence (DNA): TGTGCCAGCAGTGAACGGCCCAAGGGTGGTGAGGATGGCTACACCTTC. It encodes CASSERPKGGEDGYTF.

In this sample, this clone turned up a few times. Distinct nucleotide sequences in the sample also encode this CDR3. V is TRBV29-1 and J is TRBJ1-1, with D unresolved. There are 12 residues in the CDR3. The germline CDR1 and CDR2 sequences are SQVTM and ANQGSEA. Trimming left V 7 bases short and J 2 bases short, with 11 bases between. CDR3 sequence (DNA): TGCAGCGCGGAAACAGTTAACACTGAAGCTTTCTTT. The encoded protein is CSAETVNTEAFF.

The chain recombines TRBV28 with TRBJ1-5; the match to TRBD1 covers 8 bases. This CDR3 is built from 16 residues. The V segment lost 5 bases and the J segment 3 bases; nucleotides outside the gene matches: 9. From germline, CDR1 is MDHEN and CDR2 SYDVKM. This CDR3 reads CASSPTGGLNNQPQHF. Written as DNA, the CDR3 is TGTGCCAGCAGTCCTACAGGGGGTTTGAACAATCAGCCCCAGCATTTT.

This clone was seen only a few times. The genes are TRBV5-1 and TRBJ2-4; 11 bases fit TRBD2. The CDR3 extends over 15 amino acids. Germline-derived CDR1 and CDR2 are SGHRS and YFSETQ. V was clipped by 4 bases and J by 3 bases; unmatched bases: 3. The CDR3 is CASSELAGVKNIQYF. For the CDR3, the DNA is TGCGCCAGCAGCGAACTAGCGGGGGTCAAAAACATTCAGTACTTC.

The chain links TRBV6-5 to TRBJ2-1; D perhaps matches TRBD2 (5 bases). CDR3 size: 15 residues. V lost 0 bases and J lost 4, with 10 bases in between. Germline values: CDR1 MNHEY, CDR2 SVGAGI. The CDR3, as DNA: TGTGCCAGCAGTTACTCAAGCCCGGGGTACAATGAGCAGTTCTTC. It specifies CASSYSSPGYNEQFF.

The V and J genes are TRBV2 and TRBJ2-7; 9 positions match TRBD1. V shed 4 bases and J 3 bases; nucleotides not matched to a gene: 1. Per germline, CDR1 SNHLY and CDR2 FYNNEI. The CDR3 runs 13 residues. CDR3 sequence reads: CASSGQGVYEQYF. CDR3 sequence (DNA): TGTGCCAGCAGTGGACAGGGGGTCTACGAGCAGTACTTC.

The chain employs TRBV28 and TRBJ1-1; possible D gene TRBD1, 6 bases. Germline V gives CDR1 MDHEN, CDR2 SYDVKM. The CDR3 runs 15 residues. V lost 5 bases to trimming and J lost 1 base, with 14 bases between them. The DNA for the CDR3 is TGTGCCAGCAGTCCTCAAACAGGGCGGAACACTGAAGCTTTCTTT. Residues: CASSPQTGRNTEAFF.

This chain uses TRBV7-2 with TRBJ2-7; D unresolved. The V end was cut by 4 bases, the J end by 0 bases, with 7 bases between. The CDR3 is 13 residues long. The germline V gene encodes CDR1 SGHTA and CDR2 FQGNSA. CDR3 residues: CASSSNSSYEQYF. The CDR3 nucleotides read TGTGCCAGCAGCTCCAACAGCTCCTACGAGCAGTACTTC.

The rearrangement links TRBV5-4 to TRBJ1-2; 10 bases line up with TRBD1. The CDR3 has 15 residues. V shed 5 bases and J 3 bases; nucleotides not matched to a gene: 7. Germline lookup yields CDR1 SGHNT and CDR2 YYREEE (reference sequence). The CDR3 nucleotides read TGTGCCAGCAGGAGCCGGGACAGGGGATACTATGGCTACACCTTC. Encoded protein: CASRSRDRGYYGYTF.

This clone appeared once. The CDR3 nucleotides are TGTGCCAGCAGCCAAGAGACAGGGTCGAAGCCTCGACGCGGCTACACCTTC. Protein sequence: CASSQETGSKPRRGYTF. V usage is TRBV4-2 and J usage is TRBJ1-2, with 7 bases aligning to TRBD1. Germline CDR1 is LGHNA and CDR2 is YNFKEQ. The V segment lost 0 bases and the J segment 8 bases; nucleotides outside the gene matches: 15. The CDR3 spans 17 residues.

This rearrangement joins TRBV5-1 to TRBJ2-1; 7 positions agree with TRBD2. The CDR3 has 13 residues. From germline, CDR1 is SGHRS and CDR2 YFSETQ. V lost 4 bases to trimming and J lost 12 bases; unmatched junction nucleotides: 10. The CDR3 sequence is CASSPRDYPRQFF. CDR3 nucleotides: TGCGCCAGCAGCCCACGGGACTATCCACGGCAGTTCTTC.

The sample holds one count of this clone. The chain combines TRBV19 with TRBJ1-6; D not resolved. V shed 4 bases and J shed 0 bases, with 22 bases lying between them. The CDR3 runs 20 residues. Germline V CDR1 and CDR2: LNHDA, SQIVND (reference sequence). The CDR3: CASSRVRALRLNSYNSPLHF. The CDR3 coding sequence is TGTGCCAGTAGTAGGGTGAGGGCCCTACGCCTAAACTCCTATAATTCACCCCTCCACTTT.

The chain recombines TRBV4-1 with TRBJ1-6; D might be TRBD1 (5 bases). Per germline, CDR1 MGHRA and CDR2 YSYEKL. V lost 0 bases to trimming and J lost 2 bases, with 11 bases between them. The CDR3 covers 17 residues. This CDR3 reads CASSQDPGLPYNSPLHF. CDR3 nucleotides: TGCGCCAGCAGCCAAGATCCAGGGCTACCCTATAATTCACCCCTCCACTTT.

The chain uses TRBV6-6 and TRBJ1-6; 11 bases map to TRBD1. This CDR3 comprises 16 residues. The V gene's germline CDR1 is MNHNY and CDR2 SVGAGI (reference sequence). V lost 2 bases and J lost 11; bases outside the gene matches: 8. CDR3 loop: CASSYGGQGVGAPLHF. Here the CDR3 DNA reads TGTGCCAGCAGTTACGGGGGACAGGGGGTAGGGGCACCCCTCCACTTT.

This chain links TRBV5-5 with TRBJ1-3; 9 nucleotides agree with TRBD1. V shed 3 bases, J shed 2 bases, and the junction held 15 bases outside the gene matches. The germline gives CDR1 SGHKS, CDR2 YYEKEE (reference sequence). The CDR3 spans 19 residues. The chain's CDR3 is CASSSPGQGVPVPGNTIYF. In nucleotides, the CDR3 is TGTGCCAGCAGCTCGCCGGGACAGGGCGTTCCAGTGCCTGGAAACACCATATATTTT.

On this clone: The sample carries other DNA sequences with the same CDR3. The rearrangement links TRBV20-1 to TRBJ2-7; unclear D gene. From germline, CDR1 is DFQATT and CDR2 SNEGSKA (reference sequence). The germline V and J ends were trimmed by 6 bases and 5 bases, with 11 bases remaining between them. This CDR3 is 11 amino acids long. Written as DNA, the CDR3 is TGCAGTGCATCGCTTATTAACGAGCAGTACTTC. It yields the protein CSASLINEQYF.